The 4 T cell receptor beta chains given below trace back to one sample, sequenced in a study of cytomegalovirus exposure and HLA in healthy donors. The data were produced by immunoSEQ multiplex PCR, yet TCRdb's version contains in-frame clones alone and is incomplete. The sample yields around 300,000 clones, around 86% seen once. The sample comprised PBMCs. The receptor source for this set is a woman aged 18-29 years in good health and CMV-seronegative.

This clone was seen just once. The chain couples TRBV5-4 to TRBJ2-5; 7 bases fit TRBD2. The CDR3 has 15 amino acids. In germline, CDR1 is SGHNT, CDR2 YYREEE (reference sequence). The V gene end was trimmed by 3 bases and the J gene end by 6 bases; junction bases not matched to a gene: 11. The CDR3 sequence: CASSSARGGNQTQYF. The CDR3 nucleotides are TGTGCCAGCAGCTCCGCGCGGGGAGGGAACCAGACCCAGTACTTC. The variable domain in full, completed from reference TRBV5-4 and TRBJ2-5, reads ETGVTQSPTHLIKTRGQQVTLRCSSQSGHNTVSWYQQALGQGPQFIFQYYREEENGRGNFPPRFSGLQFPNYSSELNVNALELDDSALYLCASSSARGGNQTQYFGPGTRLLVL.

There are a few counts of this clone. The V and J genes are TRBV12-5 and TRBJ2-7; the D gene is possibly TRBD1 (6 bases). This CDR3 is 13 amino acids long. V was clipped by 5 bases and J by 5 bases, with 13 bases between them. The germline V gene has CDR1 LGHNT and CDR2 FRNRAP. The CDR3 bases are TGTGCTAGTGGTCAGGGGCATCGAGACGAGCAGTACTTC. It translates to CASGQGHRDEQYF. Filled out from reference TRBV12-5 and TRBJ2-7, the complete variable domain reads DARVTQTPRHKVTEMGQEVTMRCQPILGHNTVFWYRQTMMQGLELLAYFRNRAPLDDSGMPKDRFSAEMPDATLATLKIQPSEPRDSAVYFCASGQGHRDEQYFGPGTRLTVT.

The chain combines TRBV7-8 with TRBJ2-7, with TRBD1 matching 9 bases. V lost 5 bases and J lost 2; bases outside the gene matches: 10. The CDR3 is made up of 16 amino acids. In germline, CDR1 is SGHVS, CDR2 FQNEAQ. CDR3 coding DNA: TGTGCCAGCAGCCCCCTAGGGGGGACAGGGACCTACGAGCAGTACTTC. Residues: CASSPLGGTGTYEQYF. The full variable domain, completed using reference TRBV7-8 and TRBJ2-7, is GAGVSQSPRYKVAKRGQDVALRCDPISGHVSLFWYQQALGQGPEFLTYFQNEAQLDKSGLPSDRFFAERPEGSVSTLKIQRTQQEDSAVYLCASSPLGGTGTYEQYFGPGTRLTVT.

V usage is TRBV19 and J usage is TRBJ2-7; perhaps TRBD1 as D (5 bases). Trimming took 4 bases from V and 6 from J, leaving 19 bases between them. From germline, CDR1 is LNHDA and CDR2 SQIVND (reference sequence). The CDR3 sequence is 15 residues long. CDR3 nucleotide sequence: TGTGCCAGTAGTACGCTGTGGACAAAGATCTCCGAGCAGTACTTC. This translates into CASSTLWTKISEQYF. The variable domain in full, completed from reference TRBV19 and TRBJ2-7, reads DGGITQSPKYLFRKEGQNVTLSCEQNLNHDAMYWYRQDPGQGLRLIYYSQIVNDFQKGDIAEGYSVSREKKESFPLTVTSAQKNPTAFYLCASSTLWTKISEQYFGPGTRLTVT.